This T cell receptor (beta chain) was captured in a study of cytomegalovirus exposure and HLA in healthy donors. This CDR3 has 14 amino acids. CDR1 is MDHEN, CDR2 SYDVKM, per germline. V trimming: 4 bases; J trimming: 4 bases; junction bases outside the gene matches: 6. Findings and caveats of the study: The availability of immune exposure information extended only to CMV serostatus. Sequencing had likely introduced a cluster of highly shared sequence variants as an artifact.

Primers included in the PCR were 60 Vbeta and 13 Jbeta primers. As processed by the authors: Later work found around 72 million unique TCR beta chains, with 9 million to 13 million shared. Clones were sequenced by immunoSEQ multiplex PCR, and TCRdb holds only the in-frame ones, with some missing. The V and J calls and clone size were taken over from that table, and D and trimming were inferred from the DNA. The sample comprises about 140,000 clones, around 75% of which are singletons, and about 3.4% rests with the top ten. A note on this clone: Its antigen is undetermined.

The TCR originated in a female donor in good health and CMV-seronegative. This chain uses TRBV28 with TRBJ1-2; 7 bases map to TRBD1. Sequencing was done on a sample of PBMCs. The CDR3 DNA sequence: TGTGCCAGCAGTTGGACAGGCGATTTCTATGGCTACACCTTC. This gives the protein CASSWTGDFYGYTF.